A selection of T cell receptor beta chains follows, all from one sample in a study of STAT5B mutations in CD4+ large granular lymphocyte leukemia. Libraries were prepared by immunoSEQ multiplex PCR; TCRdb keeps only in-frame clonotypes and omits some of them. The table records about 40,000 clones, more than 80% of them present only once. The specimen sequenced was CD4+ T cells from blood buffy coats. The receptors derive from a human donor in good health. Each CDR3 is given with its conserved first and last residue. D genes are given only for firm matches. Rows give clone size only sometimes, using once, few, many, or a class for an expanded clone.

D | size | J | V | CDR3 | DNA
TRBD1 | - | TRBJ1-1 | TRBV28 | CASRGTGDMNTEAFF | TGTGCCAGCAGGGGGACAGGGGACATGAACACTGAAGCTTTCTTT
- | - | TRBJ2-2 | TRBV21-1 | CASSKGEGRVTGELFF | TGTGCCAGCAGCAAAGGGGAGGGCCGGGTCACCGGGGAGCTGTTTTTT
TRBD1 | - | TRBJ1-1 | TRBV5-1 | CASSEGDRAAEAFF | TGCGCCAGCAGCGAAGGAGACAGGGCTGCCGAAGCTTTCTTT
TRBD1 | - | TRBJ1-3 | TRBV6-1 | CASRPLDRGGNTIYF | TGTGCCAGCAGACCCTTGGACAGGGGTGGAAACACCATATATTTT
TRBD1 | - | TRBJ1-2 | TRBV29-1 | CSVIGTGGHYGYTF | TGCAGCGTCATTGGGACAGGGGGCCACTATGGCTACACCTTC
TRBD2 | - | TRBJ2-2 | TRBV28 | CASSLWSGGSTGELFF | TGTGCCAGCAGTTTATGGAGCGGGGGTTCCACCGGGGAGCTGTTTTTT
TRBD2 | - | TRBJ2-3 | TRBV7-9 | CASSFFKREGTDTQYF | TGTGCCAGCAGCTTCTTTAAGCGGGAGGGCACAGATACGCAGTATTTT
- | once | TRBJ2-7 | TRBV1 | CTSSQGTSASYEQYF | TGCACCAGCAGCCAGGGGACTAGCGCCTCCTACGAGCAGTACTTC
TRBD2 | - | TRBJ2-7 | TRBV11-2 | CASSPLAGDDSYEQYF | TGTGCCAGCAGCCCACTAGCGGGGGATGACTCCTACGAGCAGTACTTC
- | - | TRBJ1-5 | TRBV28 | CASSGVLSNQPQHF | TGTGCCAGCAGCGGCGTCCTGAGCAATCAGCCCCAGCATTTT
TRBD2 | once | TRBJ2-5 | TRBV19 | CASSGREREGQETQYF | TGTGCCAGTAGTGGACGTGAGCGGGAGGGCCAAGAGACCCAGTACTTC
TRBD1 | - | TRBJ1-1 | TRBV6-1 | CASSRQGGTEAFF | TGTGCCAGCAGTAGACAGGGGGGCACTGAAGCTTTCTTT
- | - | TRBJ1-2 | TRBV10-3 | CAINPGLSNYGYTF | TGTGCCATCAACCCAGGATTATCTAACTATGGCTACACCTTC
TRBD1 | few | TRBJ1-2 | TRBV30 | CAWSPGGGGYTF | TGTGCCTGGAGCCCAGGGGGAGGCGGCTACACCTTC
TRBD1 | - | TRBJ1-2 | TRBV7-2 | CASSLDARQGGYGYTF | TGTGCCAGCAGCTTAGATGCGCGACAGGGGGGGTATGGCTACACCTTC
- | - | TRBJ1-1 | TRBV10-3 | CAINEGGGSEAFF | TGTGCCATCAATGAGGGGGGAGGGTCTGAAGCTTTCTTT
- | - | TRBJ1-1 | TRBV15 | CATSRVAAYTEAFF | TGTGCCACCAGCAGAGTTGCCGCATACACTGAAGCTTTCTTT
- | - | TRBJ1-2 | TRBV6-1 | CASSENGSPNNYGYTF | TGTGCCAGCAGTGAAAATGGGTCCCCCAATAACTATGGCTACACCTTC
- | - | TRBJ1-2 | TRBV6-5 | CASTQGGAGGYTF | TGTGCCAGCACCCAAGGGGGGGCTGGAGGCTACACCTTC
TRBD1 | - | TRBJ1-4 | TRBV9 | CASSPQGGYEKLFF | TGTGCCAGCAGCCCCCAGGGGGGATATGAAAAACTGTTTTTT
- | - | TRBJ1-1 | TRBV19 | CASRTRVLGWGTEAFF | TGTGCCAGTAGGACTCGGGTCCTGGGCTGGGGCACTGAAGCTTTCTTT
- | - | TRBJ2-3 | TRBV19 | CASTPSGRDTQYF | TGTGCCAGTACTCCCTCGGGTAGAGATACGCAGTATTTT
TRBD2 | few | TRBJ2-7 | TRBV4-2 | CASSLQGLAFDEQYF | TGTGCCAGCAGCCTACAGGGACTAGCGTTTGACGAGCAGTACTTC
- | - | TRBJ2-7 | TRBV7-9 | CASSLSYEQYF | TGTGCCAGCAGCCTAAGTTACGAGCAGTACTTC
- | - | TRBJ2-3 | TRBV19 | CASRTTWDIFVTDTQYF | TGTGCCAGTAGGACCACCTGGGACATTTTTGTCACAGATACGCAGTATTTT
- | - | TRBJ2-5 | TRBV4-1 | CASSRAGQETQYF | TGCGCCAGCAGCCGTGCGGGTCAAGAGACCCAGTACTTC
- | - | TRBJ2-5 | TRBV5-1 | CASSLALAGQGETQYF | TGCGCCAGCAGCTTGGCCCTCGCGGGGCAGGGAGAGACCCAGTACTTC
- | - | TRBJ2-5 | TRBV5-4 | CASSLGQFGTQYF | TGTGCCAGCAGCTTGGGACAGTTTGGGACCCAGTACTTC
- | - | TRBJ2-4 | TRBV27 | CASKNVASIQYF | TGTGCCAGCAAAAACGTGGCAAGCATTCAGTACTTC
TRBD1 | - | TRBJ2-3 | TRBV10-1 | CASSPPTGWGGNTQYF | TGCGCCAGCAGTCCACCGACAGGGTGGGGTGGGAATACGCAGTATTTT
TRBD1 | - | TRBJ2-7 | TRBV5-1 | CASSSQRGRPYEQYF | TGCGCCAGCAGCTCCCAGAGGGGGCGCCCCTACGAGCAGTACTTC
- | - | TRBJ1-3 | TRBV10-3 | CAKKLPSSGNTIYF | TGTGCCAAAAAACTTCCGAGCTCTGGAAACACCATATATTTT
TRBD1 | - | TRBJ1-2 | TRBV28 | CASIEGTANYGYTF | TGTGCCAGCATCGAAGGGACAGCTAACTATGGCTACACCTTC
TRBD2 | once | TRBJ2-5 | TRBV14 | CASSPFTSGYPQETQYF | TGTGCCAGCAGCCCCTTTACTAGCGGCTACCCTCAAGAGACCCAGTACTTC
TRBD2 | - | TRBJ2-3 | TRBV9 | CASSFGGGAVADTQYF | TGTGCCAGCAGCTTCGGCGGGGGGGCCGTCGCAGATACGCAGTATTTT
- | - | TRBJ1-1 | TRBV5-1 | CASSFHPATEAFF | TGCGCCAGCAGCTTTCATCCGGCGACTGAAGCTTTCTTT
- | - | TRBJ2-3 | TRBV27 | CASRGRKGGDTQYF | TGTGCCAGCAGGGGTAGAAAGGGAGGAGATACGCAGTATTTT
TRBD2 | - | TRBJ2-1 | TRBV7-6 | CASSPSSGLMGEQFF | TGTGCCAGCAGCCCATCTAGCGGGCTCATGGGGGAGCAGTTCTTC
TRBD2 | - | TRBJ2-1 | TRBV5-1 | CASSLRTSGDNEQFF | TGCGCCAGCAGCCTCAGGACTAGCGGGGACAATGAGCAGTTCTTC
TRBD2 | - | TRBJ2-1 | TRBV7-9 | CAGLTSGRGDEQFF | TGTGCCGGGTTGACTAGCGGGAGAGGCGATGAGCAGTTCTTC
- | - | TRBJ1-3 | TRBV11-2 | CASSLGTLSTDYSGNTIYF | TGTGCCAGCAGCCTCGGGACGCTTTCGACAGACTATTCTGGAAACACCATATATTTT
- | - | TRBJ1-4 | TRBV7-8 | CASSLNGAVYEKLFF | TGTGCCAGCAGCTTAAATGGGGCAGTTTATGAAAAACTGTTTTTT
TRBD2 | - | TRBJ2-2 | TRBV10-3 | CAITRAGGPTGELFF | TGTGCCATCACCCGAGCGGGAGGGCCTACCGGGGAGCTGTTTTTT
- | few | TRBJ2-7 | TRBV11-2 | CASSTLTGRRDLEQYF | TGTGCCAGCAGCACCCTGACAGGTAGAAGGGATTTGGAGCAGTACTTC